A single sample gave rise to the 15 T cell receptor beta chains below, sequenced in a study of blood T cell repertoires in COVID-19. Generated by immunoSEQ multiplex PCR, the TCRdb table keeps only in-frame clones and is missing some. The data show 56,000 or so clones, 84% seen once. Sequencing used peripheral blood. All receptors derive from a woman of 80 years or more with acute or convalescent COVID-19.

The chain carries TRBV18 and TRBJ2-3; TRBD1 might be the D (5 bases). V was clipped by 0 bases and J by 5 bases, with 9 bases between them. CDR1 is KGHSH, CDR2 LQKENI, per germline. The CDR3 spans 14 residues. The CDR3 DNA is TGTGCCAGCTCACCACCAGGGGATCGAGATACGCAGTATTTT. Amino acids: CASSPPGDRDTQYF.

The chain is built from TRBV18 and TRBJ2-7; TRBD1 agrees at 8 bases. V dropped 2 bases and J dropped 2; count of bases not matched to a gene: 2. The CDR3 runs to 14 residues. The germline CDR1 and CDR2 sequences are KGHSH and LQKENI. The DNA for the CDR3 is TGTGCCAGCTCACCAGGACAGGGAGCCTACGAGCAGTACTTC. Amino acid sequence: CASSPGQGAYEQYF.

This clone was seen only a few times. J is TRBJ2-1 and V is TRBV15; the match to TRBD2 covers 14 bases. J lost 10 bases, V lost 3 bases, and 5 bases had no gene match. Germline CDR1 is LNHNV and CDR2 is YYDKDF (reference sequence). CDR3 length: 15 residues. Written as DNA, the CDR3 is TGTGCCACCAGCAGGACTAGCGGGGGGGCATCCGAGCAGTTCTTC. The encoded protein is CATSRTSGGASEQFF.

This clone occurred once. The gene calls are TRBV24-1 and TRBJ1-2; 7 positions match TRBD1. Trimming at V came to 9 bases and at J to 6 bases, leaving 9 bases not matched to a gene. The germline CDR1 and CDR2 sequences are KGHDR and SFDVKD. The CDR3 length is 13 residues. CDR3 coding DNA: TGTGCCACCGCTGACAGGGCTGGCCATGGCTACACCTTC. It yields the protein CATADRAGHGYTF.

The J gene is TRBJ1-4, the V gene TRBV12-5; 11 positions agree with TRBD1. V shed 5 bases, J shed 0 bases, and the junction held 5 bases outside the gene matches. The CDR3 has 17 residues. The germline V gene has CDR1 LGHNT and CDR2 FRNRAP. The CDR3 DNA follows: TGTGCTAGTGGTACCGGACAGGGGGCTCCAACTAATGAAAAACTGTTTTTT. This encodes CASGTGQGAPTNEKLFF.

V and J are TRBV6-1 and TRBJ2-1, with TRBD1 matching 8 bases. V lost 2 bases to trimming and J lost 4 bases; unmatched junction nucleotides: 4. The CDR3 is 15 amino acids. Germline V lookup: CDR1 MNHNS, CDR2 SASEGT. CDR3 residues: CASSEMTGAYNEQFF. CDR3 DNA sequence: TGTGCCAGCAGTGAAATGACAGGGGCGTACAATGAGCAGTTCTTC.

The CDR3 sequence: CASSFRRGGAYEQYF. For the CDR3, the DNA is TGTGCCAGCAGCTTTAGGAGGGGGGGGGCTTACGAGCAGTACTTC. V usage is TRBV5-4 and J usage is TRBJ2-7, with D possibly TRBD2 on 7 matching bases. CDR1 and CDR2 (germline): SGHNT, YYREEE (reference sequence). The V end was cut by 2 bases, the J end by 4 bases, with 16 bases between. The CDR3 sequence is 15 residues long.

This chain joins TRBV10-1 and TRBJ2-1; 9 bases map to TRBD2. With 3 bases clipped from V and 4 bases from J, the junction kept 4 bases outside the gene matches. This CDR3 is built from 15 residues. The germline CDR1 and CDR2 sequences are WNHNN and SYGVQD (reference sequence). The DNA for the CDR3 is TGCGCCAGCAGTGACGGTAGCGGGGGTTACAATGAGCAGTTCTTC. Amino acids: CASSDGSGGYNEQFF.

This chain uses TRBV4-1 with TRBJ2-3, with TRBD2 matching over 9 bases. CDR1 is MGHRA, CDR2 YSYEKL, per germline. V trimming: 0 bases; J trimming: 1 base; junction bases outside the gene matches: 2. The CDR3 has 16 amino acids. The CDR3 DNA reads as TGCGCCAGCAGCCAAGAGGCTAGCGGGGGCACAGATACGCAGTATTTT. This encodes CASSQEASGGTDTQYF.

The chain couples TRBV30 to TRBJ1-5, with TRBD1 matching over 8 bases. V was clipped by 0 bases and J by 2 bases; unmatched bases: 9. The CDR3 consists of 17 residues. CDR1 GTSNPN and CDR2 SVGIG come from the germline V gene (reference sequence). The CDR3 protein is CAWSVRQGAGGNQPQHF. In nucleotides, the CDR3 is TGTGCCTGGAGTGTACGTCAGGGGGCCGGGGGCAATCAGCCCCAGCATTTT.

The chain has TRBV14 and TRBJ1-2; D possibly corresponds to TRBD1 (6 bases). Germline assignment: CDR1 SGHDN and CDR2 FVKESK. Trimming shortened V by 4 bases and J by 4 bases, and 19 bases separated the two germline ends. There are 16 residues in the CDR3. The CDR3 is CASSPSGGPIIYGYTF. CDR3 nucleotide sequence: TGTGCCAGCAGCCCATCGGGGGGCCCCATTATCTATGGCTACACCTTC.

The rearrangement uses TRBV30 and TRBJ2-7; tentatively, D is TRBD2 (5 bases). Trimming stripped 2 bases from V and 3 bases from J, with 8 bases between. CDR1 GTSNPN and CDR2 SVGIG come from the germline V gene (reference sequence). This CDR3 spans 12 amino acids. The CDR3 sequence: CAWSTGYYEQYF. The CDR3 bases are TGTGCCTGGAGTACGGGATACTACGAGCAGTACTTC.

V usage is TRBV25-1 and J usage is TRBJ2-4, with TRBD1 matching over 8 bases. The CDR3 runs 15 residues. Germline V gene lookup returns CDR1 MGHDK and CDR2 SYGVNS. V lost 5 bases, J lost 9 bases, and 12 bases stayed unmatched. Here the CDR3 reads CASSPQDRAFGIQYF. The CDR3 DNA reads TGTGCCAGCAGTCCACAGGACAGGGCGTTCGGCATTCAGTACTTC.

The gene calls are TRBV3-1 (or the pseudogene TRBV3-2) and TRBJ1-6; D is unclear. The V gene's germline CDR1 is LGHDT and CDR2 YNNKEL (reference sequence). V lost 2 bases and J 8 bases, leaving 7 bases between the germline ends. The CDR3 covers 13 residues. CDR3 nucleotides: TGTGCCAGCAGCCAAAGCGGGGATTCACCCCTCCACTTT. Protein: CASSQSGDSPLHF.

The chain links TRBV9 to TRBJ2-1; 14 bases agree with TRBD2. This CDR3 spans 15 amino acids. With 5 bases clipped from V and 7 bases from J, the junction kept 5 bases outside the gene matches. The germline gives CDR1 SGDLS, CDR2 YYNGEE. The CDR3 bases are TGTGCCAGCAGTAAGGGGACTAGCGGGGGAAATGAGCAGTTCTTC. It yields the protein CASSKGTSGGNEQFF. Combining the CDR3 with reference TRBV9 and TRBJ2-1 gives the whole variable domain DSGVTQTPKHLITATGQRVTLRCSPRSGDLSVYWYQQSLDQGLQFLIQYYNGEERAKGNILERFSAQQFPDLHSELNLSSLELGDSALYFCASSKGTSGGNEQFFGPGTRLTVL.